This T cell receptor (beta chain) was sequenced during a study of breast tumors, draining lymph nodes, adjacent tissues (dated by TCRdb to the mid-2010s). As for the study more broadly: The study compared TCR beta repertoires across tumor, adjacent nontumor tissue and axillary lymph nodes from breast cancer patients. In human breast cancer, the study set out to evaluate how tumor, surrounding tissue and draining lymph node repertoires relate to one another and whether T cells may move between these sites. Study-wide findings and limitations: The similarity between tumor and nontumor tissue repertoires was significantly greater in luminal-like breast cancer than in basal-like breast cancer. T-cell repertoire diversity in tumors was found to be lower than in lymph nodes but higher than in nontumor tissue, and preferential V and J gene usage was observed. A scenario in which most tumor T cells derive from the lymph node and then expand within tumor tissue was judged to be consistent with the data. Rather than being directly demonstrated, the conclusion that tumor T cells originate in lymph nodes was presented as consistent with a hypothesis.

These reads were obtained on an Illumina HiSeq 2000. Multiplex PCR amplification was used to build the TCR beta chain libraries. The amplified TCR beta chain products were analyzed by high-throughput sequencing. TCRdb itself trimmed the public reads at Q25 with fastp, ran MiXCR and retained productive beta chains. Under each unique CDR3 protein, matching rows form one entry showing the most common genes and DNA. For this sample there are 21,000 or so distinct CDR3 sequences; roughly 41% appear just once. Around 24% of the sample is taken by the ten largest. The CDR3, cysteine through phenylalanine, is 14 amino acids long. Left in the record is the CDR3 DNA by itself, 42 bases read in frame from the first base. The germline V gene encodes CDR1 GTSNPN and CDR2 SVGIG (reference sequence). Relative to germline, V is 0 bases shorter and J is 0 bases shorter, with 5 bases between their ends. This clonotype was detected once. Its target antigen remains unknown. No base quality information exists; no much larger clone differs at one position. Just one read gives weak support.

Here the chain combines TRBV30 and TRBJ1-4, with the D segment identity uncertain. The receptor was isolated from a female donor with breast cancer. Some clones in this sample may be carry-over from other donors' samples. Sequences were obtained from breast tumor tissue. The CDR3 region has the sequence CAWSVGATNEKLFF. The DNA sequence reads TGTGCCTGGAGTGTAGGCGCAACTAATGAAAAACTGTTTTTT.